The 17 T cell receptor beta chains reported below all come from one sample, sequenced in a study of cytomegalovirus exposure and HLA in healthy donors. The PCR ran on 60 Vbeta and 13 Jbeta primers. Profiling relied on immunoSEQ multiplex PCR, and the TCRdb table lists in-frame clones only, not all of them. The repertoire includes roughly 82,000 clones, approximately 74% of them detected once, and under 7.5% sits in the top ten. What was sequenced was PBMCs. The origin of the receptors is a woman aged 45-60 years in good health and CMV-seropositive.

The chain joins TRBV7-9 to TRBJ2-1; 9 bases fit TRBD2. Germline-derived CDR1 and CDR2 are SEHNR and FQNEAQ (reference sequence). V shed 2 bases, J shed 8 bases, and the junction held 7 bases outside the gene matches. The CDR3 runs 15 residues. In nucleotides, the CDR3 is TGTGCCAGCAGCTTACTAGCGGGAAAGGGCGATGAGCAGTTCTTC. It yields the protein CASSLLAGKGDEQFF.

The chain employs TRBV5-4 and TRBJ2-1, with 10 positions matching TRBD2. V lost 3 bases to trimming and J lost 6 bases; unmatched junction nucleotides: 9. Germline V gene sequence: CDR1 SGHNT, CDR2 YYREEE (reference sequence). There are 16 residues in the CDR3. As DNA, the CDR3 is TGTGCCAGCAGCTCGAAGTCTAGCGGGAGATTCAATGAGCAGTTCTTC. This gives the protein CASSSKSSGRFNEQFF.

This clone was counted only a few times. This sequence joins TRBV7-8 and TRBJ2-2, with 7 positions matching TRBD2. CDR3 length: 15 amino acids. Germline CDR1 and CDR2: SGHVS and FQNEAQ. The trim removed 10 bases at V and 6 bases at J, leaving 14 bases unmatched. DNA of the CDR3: TGTGCCACCAAAGAGTGGCGGGAGAGGGCCGGGGAGCTGTTTTTT. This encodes CATKEWRERAGELFF.

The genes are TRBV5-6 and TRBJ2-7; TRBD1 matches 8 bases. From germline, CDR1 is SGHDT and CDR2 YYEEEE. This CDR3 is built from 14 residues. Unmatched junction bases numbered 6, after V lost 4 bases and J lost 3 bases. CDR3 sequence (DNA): TGTGCCAGCAGCCACGGACAGGGAATCTACGAGCAGTACTTC. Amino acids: CASSHGQGIYEQYF.

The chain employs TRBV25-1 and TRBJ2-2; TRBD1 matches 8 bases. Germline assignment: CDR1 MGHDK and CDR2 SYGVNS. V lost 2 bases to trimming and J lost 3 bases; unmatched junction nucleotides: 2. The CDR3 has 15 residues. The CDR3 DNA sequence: TGTGCCAGCAGTGAACGGACAGGGTACACCGGGGAGCTGTTTTTT. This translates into CASSERTGYTGELFF. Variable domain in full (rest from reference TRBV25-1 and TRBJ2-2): EADIYQTPRYLVIGTGKKITLECSQTMGHDKMYWYQQDPGMELHLIHYSYGVNSTEKGDLSSESTVSRIRTEHFPLTLESARPSHTSQYLCASSERTGYTGELFFGEGSRLTVL.

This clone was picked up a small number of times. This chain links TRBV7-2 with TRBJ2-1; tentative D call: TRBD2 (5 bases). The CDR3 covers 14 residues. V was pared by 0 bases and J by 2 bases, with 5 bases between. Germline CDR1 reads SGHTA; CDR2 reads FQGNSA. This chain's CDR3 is CASSLAGAYNEQFF. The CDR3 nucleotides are TGTGCCAGCAGCTTAGCGGGAGCCTACAATGAGCAGTTCTTC.

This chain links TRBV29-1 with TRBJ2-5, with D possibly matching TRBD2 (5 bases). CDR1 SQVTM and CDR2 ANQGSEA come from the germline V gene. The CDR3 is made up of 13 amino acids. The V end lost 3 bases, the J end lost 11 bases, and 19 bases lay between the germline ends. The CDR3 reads CSVEQARGREQYF. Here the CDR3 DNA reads TGCAGCGTTGAGCAGGCAAGAGGAAGGGAGCAGTACTTC.

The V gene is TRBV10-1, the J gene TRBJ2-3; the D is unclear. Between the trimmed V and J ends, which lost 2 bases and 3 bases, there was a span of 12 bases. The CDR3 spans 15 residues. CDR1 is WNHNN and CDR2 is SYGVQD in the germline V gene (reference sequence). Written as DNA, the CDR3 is TGCGCCAGCAGTGAGGAGCGACTCGAAACAGATACGCAGTATTTT. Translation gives CASSEERLETDTQYF.

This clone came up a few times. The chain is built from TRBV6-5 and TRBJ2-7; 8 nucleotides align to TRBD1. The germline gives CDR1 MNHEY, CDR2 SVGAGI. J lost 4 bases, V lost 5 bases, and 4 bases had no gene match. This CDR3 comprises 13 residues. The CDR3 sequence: CASSNGQGYEQYF. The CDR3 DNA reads TGTGCCAGCAGTAACGGACAGGGATACGAGCAGTACTTC.

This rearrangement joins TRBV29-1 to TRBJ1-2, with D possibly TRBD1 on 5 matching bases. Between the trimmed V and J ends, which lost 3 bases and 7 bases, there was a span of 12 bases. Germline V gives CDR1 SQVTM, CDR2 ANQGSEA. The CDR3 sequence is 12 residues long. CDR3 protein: CSVDPREGGYTF. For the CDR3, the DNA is TGCAGCGTTGACCCCAGGGAGGGTGGCTACACCTTC.

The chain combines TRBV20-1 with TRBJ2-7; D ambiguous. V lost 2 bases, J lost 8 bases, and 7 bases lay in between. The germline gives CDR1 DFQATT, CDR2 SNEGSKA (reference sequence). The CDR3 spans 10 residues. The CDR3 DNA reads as TGCAGTGCTAGATTCCAGAAGCAGTACTTC. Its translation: CSARFQKQYF.

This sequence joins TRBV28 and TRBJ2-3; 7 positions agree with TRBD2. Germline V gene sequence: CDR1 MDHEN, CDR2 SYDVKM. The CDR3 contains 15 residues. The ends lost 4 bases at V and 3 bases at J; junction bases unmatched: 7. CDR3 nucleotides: TGTGCCAGCAGTTCTGGCGGGAGTGGGACAGATACGCAGTATTTT. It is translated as CASSSGGSGTDTQYF.

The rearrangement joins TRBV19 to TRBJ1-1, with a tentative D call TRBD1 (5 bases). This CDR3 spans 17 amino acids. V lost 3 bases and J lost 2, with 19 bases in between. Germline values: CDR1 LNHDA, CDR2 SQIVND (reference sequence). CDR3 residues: CASSIRAWGEVNTEAFF. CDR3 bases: TGTGCCAGTAGTATCCGGGCCTGGGGGGAAGTTAACACTGAAGCTTTCTTT.

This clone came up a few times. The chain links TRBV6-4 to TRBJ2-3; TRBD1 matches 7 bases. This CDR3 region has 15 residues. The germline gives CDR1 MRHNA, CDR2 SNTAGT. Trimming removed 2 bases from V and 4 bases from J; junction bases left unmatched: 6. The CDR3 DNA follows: TGTGCCAGCAGTGACGACCCGGGACAGCCAGATACGCAGTATTTT. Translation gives CASSDDPGQPDTQYF.

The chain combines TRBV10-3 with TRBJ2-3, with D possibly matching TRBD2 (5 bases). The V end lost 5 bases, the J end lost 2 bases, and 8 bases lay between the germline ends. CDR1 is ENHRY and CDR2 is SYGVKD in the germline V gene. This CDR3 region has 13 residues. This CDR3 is CAISIASTDTQYF. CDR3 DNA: TGTGCCATCAGTATAGCGTCCACAGATACGCAGTATTTT.

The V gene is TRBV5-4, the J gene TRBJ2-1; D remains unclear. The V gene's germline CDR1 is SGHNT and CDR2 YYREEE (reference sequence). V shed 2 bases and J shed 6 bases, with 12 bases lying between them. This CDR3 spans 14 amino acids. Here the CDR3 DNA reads TGTGCCAGCAGCTTTGGTAACAGTCCCAATGAGCAGTTCTTC. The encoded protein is CASSFGNSPNEQFF.

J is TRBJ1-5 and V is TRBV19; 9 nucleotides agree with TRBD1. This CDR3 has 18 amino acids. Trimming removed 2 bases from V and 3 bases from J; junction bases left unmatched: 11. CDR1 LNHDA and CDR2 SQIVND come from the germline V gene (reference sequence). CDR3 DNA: TGTGCCAGTAGTATACGCCTAGGGACAGGGAATTCCAATCAGCCCCAGCATTTT. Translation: CASSIRLGTGNSNQPQHF.